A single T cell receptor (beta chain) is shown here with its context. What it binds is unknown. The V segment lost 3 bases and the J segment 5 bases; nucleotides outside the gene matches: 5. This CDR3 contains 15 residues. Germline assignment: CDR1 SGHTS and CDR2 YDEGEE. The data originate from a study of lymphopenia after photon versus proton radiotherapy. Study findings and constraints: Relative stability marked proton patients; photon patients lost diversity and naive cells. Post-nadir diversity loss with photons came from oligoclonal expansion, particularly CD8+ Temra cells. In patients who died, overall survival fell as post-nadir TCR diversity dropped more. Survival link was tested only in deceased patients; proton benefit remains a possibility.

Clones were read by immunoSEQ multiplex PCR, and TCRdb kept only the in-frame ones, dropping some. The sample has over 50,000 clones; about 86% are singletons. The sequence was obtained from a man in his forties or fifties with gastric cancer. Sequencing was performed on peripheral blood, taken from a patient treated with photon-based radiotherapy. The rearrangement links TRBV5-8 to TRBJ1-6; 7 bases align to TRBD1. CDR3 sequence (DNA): TGTGCCAGCAGCTCCGGGACAGTTAATAATTCACCCCTCCACTTT. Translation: CASSSGTVNNSPLHF.